Presented here are 32 T cell receptor beta chains from one specimen sequenced in a study of monozygotic twins with inflammatory bowel disease. Reprocessing the 5' RACE reads, TCRdb reports a single entry for every CDR3 protein and omits DNA. The sample holds around 380,000 distinct CDR3 sequences. Sample: blood. These receptors all come from a human donor with ulcerative colitis or Crohn's disease, or a healthy co-twin of an affected twin (not recorded which).

The CDR3 loop is CASSAGQINSPLHF. V gene TRBV7-9 combines with J gene TRBJ1-6; no DNA is available, so the TRBD1 call from TCRdb remains unchecked. CDR1 is SEHNR and CDR2 is FQNEAQ in the germline V gene (reference sequence). The CDR3 is 14 residues long.

V and J are TRBV9 and TRBJ1-2; there is no DNA to check the TCRdb D call of TRBD1. The CDR3 sequence is 16 residues long. Per germline, CDR1 SGDLS and CDR2 YYNGEE. This CDR3 reads CASSVGGTGPPRSYTF.

The gene calls are TRBV7-2 and TRBJ2-7; the TRBD1 assignment by TCRdb is unverifiable without DNA. This CDR3 comprises 12 residues. Germline CDR1 and CDR2: SGHTA and FQGNSA. CDR3 sequence reads: CASSSPPGFQYF.

The rearrangement uses TRBV7-2 and TRBJ2-1; TCRdb names TRBD2, which stays unverified in the absence of DNA. CDR3 size: 17 residues. Germline loops: CDR1 SGHTA, CDR2 FQGNSA. The CDR3 sequence: CASSLVIQRSGYNEQFF.

V is TRBV7-6 and J is TRBJ1-4; TCRdb outputs TRBD1, but without DNA this stays unchecked. The CDR3 loop spans 13 amino acids. Germline CDR1 is SGHVS and CDR2 is FNYEAQ. This chain's CDR3 is CASSRDSWEKLFF. The full variable domain, rest sourced from reference TRBV7-6 and TRBJ1-4, is GAGVSQSPRYKVTKRGQDVALRCDPISGHVSLYWYRQALGQGPEFLTYFNYEAQQDKSGLPNDRFSAERPEGSISTLTIQRTEQRDSAMYRCASSRDSWEKLFFGSGTQLSVL.

This chain uses TRBV30 with TRBJ2-1; absent DNA, TCRdb's TRBD1 call cannot be checked. The CDR3 runs 15 residues. The germline CDR1 and CDR2 sequences are GTSNPN and SVGIG (reference sequence). Here the CDR3 reads CAWSGLGRNTNEQFF.

This rearrangement joins TRBV5-4 to TRBJ2-7; with no DNA, the TCRdb D assignment of TRBD2 cannot be verified. Germline CDR1 and CDR2: SGHNT and YYREEE (reference sequence). The CDR3 is 14 residues long. The CDR3 reads CASSYSGDPYEQYF.

V and J are TRBV20-1 and TRBJ2-4; TCRdb calls TRBD2, which cannot be checked without DNA. The CDR3 spans 18 residues. Germline V gives CDR1 DFQATT, CDR2 SNEGSKA (reference sequence). CDR3 sequence: CSARESRKGPIAKNIQYF.

The rearrangement uses TRBV20-1 and TRBJ2-1; the TCRdb D gene call, TRBD1, has no DNA to confirm it. Germline V gene sequence: CDR1 DFQATT, CDR2 SNEGSKA (reference sequence). The CDR3 runs to 11 residues. CDR3 residues: CSARDRGGQFF.

The chain carries TRBV28 and TRBJ2-7; without DNA, the TCRdb call of TRBD2 cannot be checked. Germline values: CDR1 MDHEN, CDR2 SYDVKM. This CDR3 has 14 residues. The CDR3 here is CASSMAPPSYEQYF.

The CDR3 protein is CASSLNQGYEQYF. V is TRBV11-3 and J is TRBJ2-7; TCRdb designates TRBD1, a call that cannot be tested without DNA. Germline V CDR1 and CDR2: SGHNT, YENEEA. CDR3 length: 13 amino acids.

V is TRBV6-2 or TRBV6-3 and J is TRBJ2-7. The germline CDR1 and CDR2 sequences are MNHEY and SVGEGT. The CDR3 has 18 residues. The CDR3 reads CASSYAEKVWVTPYEQYF.

This chain uses TRBV12-3 or TRBV12-4 with TRBJ1-6; the D gene TCRdb calls, TRBD1, cannot be checked with no DNA. The CDR3 length is 17 residues. This CDR3 reads CASSKRGTGGLGSPLHF.

The rearrangement joins TRBV2 to TRBJ2-4; TCRdb returns TRBD1, unconfirmable since there is no DNA. Germline loops: CDR1 SNHLY, CDR2 FYNNEI. There are 13 residues in the CDR3. CDR3: CASSLAPENIQYF.

The J gene is TRBJ2-7, the V gene TRBV20-1. The CDR3 covers 11 residues. Per the germline V gene, CDR1 is DFQATT and CDR2 is SNEGSKA (reference sequence). CDR3 amino acids: CSASGVYEQYF.

This chain joins TRBV29-1 and TRBJ1-4. CDR1 is SQVTM and CDR2 is ANQGSEA in the germline V gene. This CDR3 is built from 14 residues. CDR3 residues: CSVELESTNEKLFF.

The chain is built from TRBV7-9 and TRBJ1-5. The CDR3 contains 15 residues. Germline CDR1 reads SEHNR; CDR2 reads FQNEAQ (reference sequence). The CDR3 loop reads CASSLAHGGNQPQHF.

The V gene is TRBV5-1, the J gene TRBJ2-7. CDR1 SGHRS and CDR2 YFSETQ come from the germline V gene. The CDR3 runs to 12 residues. CDR3 residues: CASSVDNREQYF.

The chain has TRBV2 and TRBJ2-7; checking the TCRdb D call of TRBD1 is not possible without DNA. This CDR3 contains 17 residues. Germline CDR1 reads SNHLY; CDR2 reads FYNNEI. The CDR3 loop is CASSDLSPGGINYEQYF.

The chain uses TRBV20-1 and TRBJ2-7; the TCRdb D gene call, TRBD1, has no DNA to confirm it. The CDR3 consists of 14 residues. Per the germline V gene, CDR1 is DFQATT and CDR2 is SNEGSKA (reference sequence). The CDR3 protein is CSARAPSGAEEQYF.

V usage is TRBV5-1 and J usage is TRBJ1-1; TCRdb calls TRBD1, which cannot be checked without DNA. The germline V gene encodes CDR1 SGHRS and CDR2 YFSETQ. The length of the CDR3 is 14 residues. CDR3 loop: CASRFQGAAGEAFF.

The rearrangement joins TRBV7-9 to TRBJ2-7; no DNA is available, so the TRBD1 call from TCRdb remains unchecked. The CDR3 consists of 14 residues. Looked up from germline, CDR1 is SEHNR and CDR2 is FQNEAQ (reference sequence). The CDR3 spells CASSPGGLPYEQYF.

The rearrangement uses TRBV9 and TRBJ1-1; the D call of TRBD1 rests on TCRdb alone, since no DNA is present to check it. This CDR3 contains 15 residues. Germline-derived CDR1 and CDR2 are SGDLS and YYNGEE. The CDR3 reads CASSAEGHPNTEAFF.

The V and J genes are TRBV19 and TRBJ2-1. CDR3 length: 14 amino acids. Germline V gene sequence: CDR1 LNHDA, CDR2 SQIVND (reference sequence). The CDR3 here is CASTASGYYNEQFF.

The chain recombines TRBV15 with TRBJ1-3. The CDR3 has 13 residues. The germline gives CDR1 LNHNV, CDR2 YYDKDF (reference sequence). The CDR3 sequence: CATSRDDRDTIYF.

The genes are TRBV7-2 and TRBJ2-7. Germline CDR1 and CDR2: SGHTA and FQGNSA. CDR3 length: 14 residues. The CDR3: CASSPDWTPYEQYF. Full variable domain (remainder filled in from reference TRBV7-2 and TRBJ2-7): GAGVSQSPSNKVTEKGKDVELRCDPISGHTALYWYRQSLGQGLEFLIYFQGNSAPDKSGLPSDRFSAERTGGSVSTLTIQRTQQEDSAVYLCASSPDWTPYEQYFGPGTRLTVT.

The J gene is TRBJ2-7, the V gene TRBV27; TCRdb gives TRBD1 as the D gene, but with no DNA this cannot be confirmed. From germline, CDR1 is MNHEY and CDR2 SMNVEV (reference sequence). CDR3 length: 16 amino acids. This CDR3 reads CASSVAFGDRVYEQYF.

The chain recombines TRBV4-1 with TRBJ2-7; the TCRdb call, TRBD2, lacks DNA for checking. This CDR3 spans 17 amino acids. Looked up from germline, CDR1 is MGHRA and CDR2 is YSYEKL. CDR3 residues: CASSQGESGRGYHEQYF.

V gene TRBV5-5 combines with J gene TRBJ1-4; TCRdb's D call of TRBD1 is untestable without DNA. Germline CDR1 is SGHKS and CDR2 is YYEKEE (reference sequence). There are 14 residues in the CDR3. This CDR3 reads CASSFGTTNEKLFF.

The V call is TRBV7-2, the J call TRBJ2-5; TCRdb's D call, TRBD1, is unchecked because there is no DNA. CDR1 and CDR2 from the germline V gene are SGHTA and FQGNSA. There are 14 residues in the CDR3. CDR3 loop: CASSLTGGKETQYF.

The rearrangement uses TRBV30 and TRBJ1-6; TCRdb designates TRBD1, a call that cannot be tested without DNA. This CDR3 comprises 15 residues. Per germline, CDR1 GTSNPN and CDR2 SVGIG (reference sequence). The CDR3 spells CAWSRTVSNNSPLHF.

This CDR3 is CSAREASGGRLREQFF. This rearrangement joins TRBV20-1 to TRBJ2-1; TCRdb reports TRBD2, a call that lacks DNA to check it against. CDR3 length equals 16 residues. From germline, CDR1 is DFQATT and CDR2 SNEGSKA (reference sequence).